These T cell receptor beta chains were read from a single sample in a study of blood T cell repertoires in COVID-19. TCRdb's table, derived via immunoSEQ multiplex PCR, lists solely in-frame clones and lacks some. The sample shows roughly 200,000 clones, over 80% of them seen only once. The sequenced material came from peripheral blood. These receptor sequences come from a man aged 35 to 55 with acute or convalescent COVID-19. Each CDR3 is given with its conserved first and last residue. The order of the fields is clone size, J gene, D gene, V gene, CDR3 DNA, CDR3 protein. D genes are given only for firm matches. Expanded clones get a size class; other rows say once, few or many, or leave the size out.

.	TRBJ2-7	.	TRBV5-1	TGCGCCAGCAGCTTGGGAGCCGGGGTCTACGAGCAGTACTTC	CASSLGAGVYEQYF
.	TRBJ1-5	TRBD1	TRBV2	TGTGCCAGCAGGGTTACAGGGGGCTTGGGCAATCAGCCCCAGCATTTT	CASRVTGGLGNQPQHF
.	TRBJ1-5	.	TRBV2	TGTGCCAGCAGTAGGGACATCAATCAGCCCCAGCATTTT	CASSRDINQPQHF
.	TRBJ1-2	TRBD1	TRBV5-6	TGTGCCAGCAGCTCAGGGACAGGGGGGTTCGTCGGCGGCTACACCTTC	CASSSGTGGFVGGYTF
.	TRBJ2-1	TRBD2	TRBV5-6	TGTGCCAGCAGCCAGGTGGGGAGGGCCCCCTACAATGAGCAGTTCTTC	CASSQVGRAPYNEQFF
.	TRBJ1-5	.	TRBV30	TGTGCCTGGTCATACGGGAATCAGCCCCAGCATTTT	CAWSYGNQPQHF
.	TRBJ1-6	.	TRBV19	TGTGCCAGTACCCGGGATTTCAATTCACCCCTCCACTTT	CASTRDFNSPLHF
.	TRBJ2-2	.	TRBV3-1/TRBV3-2	TGTGCCAGCAGCCAGGTGGCCACCGGGGAGCTGTTTTTT	CASSQVATGELFF
few	TRBJ1-6	.	TRBV20-1	TGCAGTGCTAGTGACGGGGAACCCCTCCACTTT	CSASDGEPLHF
.	TRBJ1-1	TRBD1	TRBV3-1/TRBV3-2	TGTGCCAGCAGCTCCCGGACAGGGGAAGCTTTCTTT	CASSSRTGEAFF
.	TRBJ2-7	TRBD2	TRBV6-5	TGTGCCAGCAGCGACCGGGGGGAGGAGCAGTACTTC	CASSDRGEEQYF
.	TRBJ1-4	.	TRBV6-5	TGTGCCAGCACCAACTTCCCCGAAAAACTGTTTTTT	CASTNFPEKLFF
.	TRBJ2-2	TRBD2	TRBV5-4	TGTGCCAGCAGCAGAGGGACTAGCGGGTTCACCGGGGAGCTGTTTTTT	CASSRGTSGFTGELFF
once	TRBJ1-4	.	TRBV6-2/TRBV6-3	TGTGCCAGCAGTTACTCCTTCGGAGGCGGTAATGAAAAACTGTTTTTT	CASSYSFGGGNEKLFF
.	TRBJ2-7	TRBD2	TRBV10-3	TGTGCCATCAGTGATAAGGCGGGAGACTGGTACGAGCAGTACTTC	CAISDKAGDWYEQYF
.	TRBJ2-7	TRBD2	TRBV5-1	TGCGCCAGCAGCTTGGTCGGAAGCGGGAGGACCGCCTACGAGCAGTACTTC	CASSLVGSGRTAYEQYF
.	TRBJ1-2	TRBD1	TRBV18	TGTGCCAGCTCACCTCAGGACAGGGCCCTTTATGGCTACACCTTC	CASSPQDRALYGYTF
.	TRBJ2-7	.	TRBV21-1	TGTGCCAGCAGCCTGACAGGGGTTCGGCACGAGCAGTACTTC	CASSLTGVRHEQYF
.	TRBJ2-7	TRBD2	TRBV5-4	TGTGCCAGCAGCTTAGGATGGACTAGCGACTACGAGCAGTACTTC	CASSLGWTSDYEQYF
few	TRBJ2-1	TRBD2	TRBV18	TGTGCCAGCTCAGCCTTAGCGGGAGGGGCTTACAATGAGCAGTTCTTC	CASSALAGGAYNEQFF
.	TRBJ1-1	.	TRBV6-5	TGTGCCAGCAGACAACCGGGTTTCCTGGAAGCTTTCTTT	CASRQPGFLEAFF
.	TRBJ2-7	.	TRBV4-1	TGCGCCAGCAGCCAAAACAAGGCGGTCTCCTACGAGCAGTACTTC	CASSQNKAVSYEQYF
.	TRBJ2-1	TRBD2	TRBV7-3	TGTGCCAGCAGCTTATGGACTAGCGGGGCCAATGAGCAGTTCTTC	CASSLWTSGANEQFF
.	TRBJ1-4	TRBD1	TRBV4-2	TGTGCCAGCAGCCACCTGACAGGGGAATTCGAAAAACTGTTTTTT	CASSHLTGEFEKLFF
.	TRBJ2-2	.	TRBV5-6	TGTGCCAGCAGCCCGCGACAGAGCTTCAGCACCGGGGAGCTGTTTTTT	CASSPRQSFSTGELFF
few	TRBJ1-5	TRBD1	TRBV28	TGTGCCAGCAGTTTATTACGACAGGGAAATCAGCCCCAGCATTTT	CASSLLRQGNQPQHF
few	TRBJ2-3	TRBD2	TRBV7-2	TGTGCCAGCAGAAGAGGACTAGCGGGAAGCACAGATACGCAGTATTTT	CASRRGLAGSTDTQYF
.	TRBJ1-1	.	TRBV3-1/TRBV3-2	TGTGCCAGCAGCTCTATGGACGCGGACAACTCCGCTTTCTTT	CASSSMDADNSAFF
.	TRBJ1-6	.	TRBV3-1/TRBV3-2	TGTGCCAGCAGCCAAGATTCAAGGACTTCCCTCCACTTT	CASSQDSRTSLHF
once	TRBJ2-5	.	TRBV3-1/TRBV3-2	TGTGCCAGCAGCCAAGGAGGAGAGACCCAGTACTTC	CASSQGGETQYF
.	TRBJ1-2	TRBD1	TRBV19	TGTGCCAGTAGGAGGGACAGAGCTAACTATGGCTACACCTTC	CASRRDRANYGYTF
.	TRBJ1-3	.	TRBV11-2	TGTGCCAGCAGCTTAGAAGGACTCCCTGGAAACACCATATATTTT	CASSLEGLPGNTIYF
.	TRBJ1-6	TRBD1	TRBV27	TGTGCCAGCAGAACAGGGGCGGCTTATAATTCACCCCTCCACTTT	CASRTGAAYNSPLHF
once	TRBJ2-5	.	TRBV3-1/TRBV3-2	TGTGCCAGCAGCCAAGATCCCAGGGGCCAAGAGACCCAGTACTTC	CASSQDPRGQETQYF
.	TRBJ2-1	TRBD2	TRBV7-2	TGTGCCAGCAGGCAGGGACTAGCGAATGAGCAGTTCTTC	CASRQGLANEQFF
.	TRBJ1-5	.	TRBV6-6	TGTGCCAGCAGAATGCCGGGGAATCAGCCCCAGCATTTT	CASRMPGNQPQHF
.	TRBJ1-2	.	TRBV6-5	TGTGCCAGCAGCTCCTTCACCGGGGTCTATGGCTACACCTTC	CASSSFTGVYGYTF
.	TRBJ1-5	.	TRBV19	TGTGCCAGCGACATAAACAGGGAGCAGCCCCAGCATTTT	CASDINREQPQHF
once	TRBJ2-7	TRBD2	TRBV25-1	TGTGCCAGCAGTAGCAGACTAGCGCCCTACGAGCAGTACTTC	CASSSRLAPYEQYF
.	TRBJ1-2	TRBD1	TRBV5-4	TGTGCCAGCAGCCTAGACAGGGTCTATGGCTACACCTTC	CASSLDRVYGYTF
.	TRBJ1-5	.	TRBV5-6	TGTGCCAGCAGCGCCAGGGGTCCTTATAGCAATCAGCCCCAGCATTTT	CASSARGPYSNQPQHF
once	TRBJ2-4	.	TRBV5-8	TGTGCCAGCAGCTTTAACAGAAACATTCAGTACTTC	CASSFNRNIQYF
.	TRBJ2-3	TRBD2	TRBV5-4	TGTGCCAGCAGCTTGGACCCCCTAGCGGGAGTTAGCACAGATACGCAGTATTTT	CASSLDPLAGVSTDTQYF
.	TRBJ1-2	.	TRBV5-6	TGTGCCAGCAGCTTGCAAGGGACTGAGGATGGCTACACCTTC	CASSLQGTEDGYTF
.	TRBJ2-3	.	TRBV10-3	TGTGCCATCAGTGGCTTACAGGGCACAGATACGCAGTATTTT	CAISGLQGTDTQYF
.	TRBJ2-5	TRBD1	TRBV7-2	TGTGCCAGCAGTCGACAGGGGTCGGAGACCCAGTACTTC	CASSRQGSETQYF
.	TRBJ1-4	.	TRBV5-1	TGCGCCAGCAGCTCCTCAGGGATGGCGGATGAAAAACTGTTTTTT	CASSSSGMADEKLFF
few	TRBJ2-3	.	TRBV7-2	TGTGCCAGCAGCCCCACTAAGTCAGATACGCAGTATTTT	CASSPTKSDTQYF
.	TRBJ2-1	TRBD2	TRBV7-9	TGTGCCAGCAGCTCGCCGACTAGCGGAGACAATGAGCAGTTCTTC	CASSSPTSGDNEQFF